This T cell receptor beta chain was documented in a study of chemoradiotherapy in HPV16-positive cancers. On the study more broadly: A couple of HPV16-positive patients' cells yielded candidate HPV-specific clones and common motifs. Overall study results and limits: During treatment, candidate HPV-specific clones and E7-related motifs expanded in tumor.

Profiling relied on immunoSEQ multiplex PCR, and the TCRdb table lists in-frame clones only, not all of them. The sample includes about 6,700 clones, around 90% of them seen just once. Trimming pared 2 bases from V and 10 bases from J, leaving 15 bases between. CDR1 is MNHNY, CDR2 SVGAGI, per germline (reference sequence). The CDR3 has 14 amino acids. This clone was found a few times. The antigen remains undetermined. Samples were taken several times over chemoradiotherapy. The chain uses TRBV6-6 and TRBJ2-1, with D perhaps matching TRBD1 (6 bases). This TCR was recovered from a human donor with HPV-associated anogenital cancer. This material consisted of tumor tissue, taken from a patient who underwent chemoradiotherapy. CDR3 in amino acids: CASSYSAGVGEQFF. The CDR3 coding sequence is TGTGCCAGCAGTTACAGCGCAGGGGTCGGCGAGCAGTTCTTC.